This T cell receptor beta chain was captured in a study of Ad26.COV2.S vaccination and SARS-CoV-2 variants (dated by TCRdb to the early 2020s). Background for the entire study: TCRbeta repertoire sequencing served as the tool for gauging how specific and how broad the SARS-CoV-2-reactive T cell receptors were following Ad26.COV2.S vaccination. A total of 32 samples were included in the TCR-sequenced set, comprising around 19 Ad26.COV2.S vaccine recipients, 5 placebo recipients and 8 SARS-CoV-2 convalescent individuals.

Taken with the paper, the label for time point translates to: individuals recovered from natural SARS-CoV-2 infection. What the authors observed across the whole study: Substantial breadth of spike-specific CD8+ and CD4+ T cell responses was reported after vaccination. Comparable non-spike TCR breadth was observed between vaccine and placebo recipients, consistent with only spike being contained in the vaccine. According to the authors, total T cell responses may have been underestimated by the TCR breadth and depth analyses. Compared with placebo recipients, Ad26.COV2.S recipients showed higher spike-specific TCR breadth (P = 0.0014).

On this clone itself: Its antigen has not been determined. Qualities for individual bases were not recorded, and no much larger clone is one base off.

The immunoSEQ Assay was used to sequence TCRbeta CDR3 regions. After extraction, genomic DNA underwent amplification by bias-controlled multiplex PCR, followed by high-throughput sequencing. Turning to the authors' computational methods: To quantify the absolute abundance of every unique TCRbeta CDR3 region, sequences were collapsed and filtered. T cell fraction was estimated by normalizing TCRbeta template counts to usable DNA, which was measured by amplifying reference genes present in all nucleated cells. Repertoire TCRs were annotated as SARS-CoV-2-specific by exact matching of V gene, CDR3 amino acid sequence and J gene to a known reactive TCR set. The reference SARS-CoV-2 TCR set was obtained from MIRA and was filtered for enrichment in COVID-19-positive ImmuneCODE repertoires, whereby public or cross-reactive TCRs were removed. Using the MIRA antigens, annotated TCRs were further analysed by specific ORF or by position within an ORF. Depth was the summed frequency of annotated unique rearrangements, while breadth was defined as annotated unique rearrangements over total unique productive rearrangements. Group comparisons of TCR breadth used two-sided Wilcoxon rank-sum tests. In its TCRdb copy, this immuneACCESS table keeps in-frame sequences only and misses some clones. Where compared with another copy, unresolved V genes explain less than half of these, and the others have no known cause. The D gene and trimming were derived from the DNA, and the V and J assignments and clone size from that table. This sample is represented by around 370,000 clones; about 91% of them were singletons. The leading ten clones occupy 3.9% of the sample.

V is cut back by 2 bases and J by 4 bases, with 10 bases in the junction unmatched. CDR1 SGHRS and CDR2 YFSETQ are derived from the germline V gene. Inclusive of the bounding cysteine and phenylalanine, the CDR3 is 17 residues long. CDR3 DNA is the only sequence kept; it has 51 bases, read in frame from the first base. Here the chain combines TRBV5-1 and TRBJ2-7, and TRBD2 matches 12 of the central bases. This TCR came from a human donor who had recovered from COVID-19. Sequences were derived from peripheral blood, sampled after recovery from COVID-19. CDR3 sequence: CASSLGLAGTLLYEQYF. The sequenced DNA is TGCGCCAGCAGCTTAGGACTAGCGGGGACTCTTTTATACGAGCAGTACTTC.